This passage covers 14 T cell receptor beta chains from one sample sequenced in a study of blood T cell repertoires in COVID-19. Measured with immunoSEQ multiplex PCR; TCRdb has only the in-frame clones, and not every one. Of 150,000 to 200,000 clones listed, about four fifths are singletons. The specimen sequenced was peripheral blood. Receptor source: a woman of 80 years or more with COVID-19, enrolled during active disease.

In the case of this clone: One end of the junction is discordant with germline, which a read error may explain. The rearrangement links TRBV6-1 to TRBJ2-7; D is unresolved. The CDR3 contains 13 residues. Germline V gene data show CDR1 as MNHNS and CDR2 as SASEGT. CDR3 region: CASSEVRQAEQYF. CDR3 in DNA: TGTGCCAGCAGCGAAGTCCGACAAGCCGAGCAGTACTTC.

The rearrangement links TRBV27 to TRBJ1-5, with D perhaps matching TRBD1 (5 bases). Per the germline V gene, CDR1 is MNHEY and CDR2 is SMNVEV (reference sequence). The CDR3 sequence is 14 residues long. Trimming shortened V by 5 bases and J by 11 bases, and 19 bases separated the two germline ends. CDR3 bases: TGTGCCAGCAGTCCCGGGCAGGGCCTTGGGACCCAGCATTTT. Translating gives CASSPGQGLGTQHF.

The table lists this clone with a few counts. The chain links TRBV7-2 to TRBJ2-2; tentative D call: TRBD2 (5 bases). Germline-derived CDR1 and CDR2 are SGHTA and FQGNSA. V lost 1 base and J lost 1, with 7 bases in between. The CDR3 has 15 amino acids. For the CDR3, the DNA is TGTGCCAGCAGCTTAGTTGCGGGGAACACCGGGGAGCTGTTTTTT. Translating gives CASSLVAGNTGELFF.

The rearrangement links TRBV11-2 to TRBJ1-4; no firm D call. The germline V gene has CDR1 SGHAT and CDR2 FQNNGV. CDR3 size: 17 residues. Deletions cut 1 base from V and 0 bases from J, with 12 bases between. CDR3 loop: CASSLVALSATNEKLFF. CDR3 sequence (DNA): TGTGCCAGCAGCTTAGTTGCCCTGAGTGCAACTAATGAAAAACTGTTTTTT. Looking up the rest from reference TRBV11-2 and TRBJ1-4 gives the full variable domain: EAGVAQSPRYKIIEKRQSVAFWCNPISGHATLYWYQQILGQGPKLLIQFQNNGVVDDSQLPKDRFSAERLKGVDSTLKIQPAKLEDSAVYLCASSLVALSATNEKLFFGSGTQLSVL.

The chain combines TRBV11-2 with TRBJ1-3; no definite D call. The germline gives CDR1 SGHAT, CDR2 FQNNGV. Trimming shortened V by 1 base and J by 0 bases, and 16 bases separated the two germline ends. This CDR3 has 18 amino acids. CDR3 bases: TGTGCCAGCAGCTTAGTATTGGGCGGGTTCGCCTCTGGAAACACCATATATTTT. This sequence encodes CASSLVLGGFASGNTIYF.

CDR3 in DNA: TGTGCCAGCAGTCTAGACTACTCTGGAAACACCATATATTTT. Translated: CASSLDYSGNTIYF. The chain couples TRBV6-2 or TRBV6-3 to TRBJ1-3; D is uncertain. In germline, CDR1 is MNHEY, CDR2 SVGEGT. The CDR3 contains 14 residues. Trimming cost V 5 bases and J 0 bases, with 8 bases left between them.

The rearrangement uses TRBV5-1 and TRBJ2-1; TRBD2 matches at 7 bases. Germline lookup yields CDR1 SGHRS and CDR2 YFSETQ. The CDR3 covers 16 residues. V was clipped by 1 base and J by 5 bases; unmatched bases: 9. The CDR3 spells CASSLHLSGVDNEQFF. CDR3 bases: TGCGCCAGCAGCTTGCATCTAAGCGGGGTGGACAATGAGCAGTTCTTC.

The table lists this clone with a few counts. The J gene is TRBJ1-2, the V gene TRBV19; 8 bases map to TRBD1. The germline gives CDR1 LNHDA, CDR2 SQIVND (reference sequence). CDR3 length: 13 amino acids. Trimming took 3 bases from V and 8 from J; bases not matched to a gene: 5. The CDR3 loop is CASSIWQGAGYTF. CDR3 sequence (DNA): TGTGCCAGTAGTATCTGGCAGGGGGCCGGCTACACCTTC.

This sequence joins TRBV4-3 and TRBJ2-3, with D tentatively TRBD2 (5 bases). The CDR3 sequence is 18 residues long. Between the trimmed V and J ends, which lost 0 bases and 3 bases, there was a span of 19 bases. CDR1 and CDR2 from the germline V gene are LGHNA and YSLEER. Here the CDR3 reads CASSQDLSRPPGTDTQYF. The DNA of the CDR3 is TGCGCCAGCAGCCAAGATTTGAGCAGACCCCCGGGGACAGATACGCAGTATTTT.

CDR3: CASTSRDYSGNTIYF. CDR3 nucleotides: TGTGCCAGCACCTCCCGGGACTACTCTGGAAACACCATATATTTT. The chain combines TRBV5-5 with TRBJ1-3, with a tentative D call TRBD1 (5 bases). Trimming cost V 6 bases and J 0 bases, with 13 bases left between them. CDR3 length equals 15 residues. CDR1 is SGHKS, CDR2 YYEKEE, per germline (reference sequence).

The V call is TRBV6-1, the J call TRBJ1-6; D is possibly TRBD1 (6 bases). CDR3 length: 14 amino acids. From germline, CDR1 is MNHNS and CDR2 SASEGT. V was cut by 5 bases and J by 5 bases, with 10 bases left in between. DNA for the CDR3: TGTGCCAGCAGTTCTGGGGGCAATAATTCACCCCTCCACTTT. This codes for CASSSGGNNSPLHF.

The chain is built from TRBV2 and TRBJ1-1, with 11 bases fitting TRBD1. Per germline, CDR1 SNHLY and CDR2 FYNNEI. This CDR3 is 16 amino acids long. Trimming removed 7 bases from V and 3 bases from J; junction bases left unmatched: 10. The CDR3 nucleotides are TGTGCCAGCAATGTCCCGGGACAGGGGGAAGACACTGAAGCTTTCTTT. Its protein product is CASNVPGQGEDTEAFF.

The V and J genes are TRBV6-1 and TRBJ1-6, with 9 bases that match TRBD1. The CDR3 covers 17 residues. Trimming took 1 base from V and 8 from J; bases not matched to a gene: 9. Germline V gives CDR1 MNHNS, CDR2 SASEGT. As DNA, the CDR3 is TGTGCCAGCAGTGAAGTGACAGGGGGATTCGGCGATTCACCCCTCCACTTT. Amino acid sequence: CASSEVTGGFGDSPLHF.

This clone was picked up one time. The rearrangement uses TRBV5-4 and TRBJ2-7; 7 nucleotides line up with TRBD1. Germline CDR1 SGHNT, CDR2 YYREEE (reference sequence). After removal of 4 bases from V and 0 bases from J, the junction contained 10 bases not matched to a gene. The length of the CDR3 is 16 residues. The CDR3 DNA reads TGTGCCAGCAGCGCCGGACAGGTCACCTTCTCCTACGAGCAGTACTTC. This translates into CASSAGQVTFSYEQYF.